The rows below give T cell receptor beta chains drawn from one sample of a study of CD8+CD57+ T cells in acquired aplastic anemia. One entry per CDR3 protein results from TCRdb running MiXCR on the reads. The data contain approximately 250,000 distinct CDR3 sequences, around 82% of them singletons. Sequencing was performed on sorted CD4+, CD8+, or CD8+CD57+ T cells (not recorded which) from PBMCs. The receptors originated from a human donor with aplastic anemia. Each CDR3 is given with its conserved first and last residue. D genes are given only for firm matches. Size values are once, few and many counts, or a class for expanded clones, and some rows have none.

j_gene	abundance	v_gene	d_gene	CDR3aa	CDR3nt
TRBJ2-1	NA	TRBV19	TRBD2	CSSSLGGETYNEQFF	TGTAGCAGTAGTCTGGGGGGGGAAACCTACAATGAGCAGTTCTTC
TRBJ2-3	NA	TRBV7-3	NA	CASSLRYGSGDTQYF	TGTGCCAGCAGCTTGAGGTATGGGAGCGGCGATACGCAGTATTTT
TRBJ1-1	NA	TRBV7-2	NA	CASSLAGAQIRETFF	TGTGCCAGCAGCTTAGCGGGAGCACAGATACGCGAAACTTTCTTT
TRBJ1-6	NA	TRBV20-1	NA	CSASEVGDSPLHF	TGCAGTGCTAGTGAGGTGGGGGACTCACCCCTCCACTTT
TRBJ2-7	NA	TRBV19	NA	CASSIGGLPYEQYF	TGTGCCAGTAGTATTGGGGGGCTCCCCTACGAGCAGTACTTC
TRBJ2-3	few	TRBV29-1	NA	CSVEDSSSTDTQYF	TGCAGCGTTGAGGACAGTTCTAGCACAGATACGCAGTATTTT
TRBJ2-1	NA	TRBV7-6	NA	CDSSLVGVGTLGVNEQFF	TGTGACAGCAGCTTAGTAGGGGTAGGGACTTTGGGAGTCAATGAGCAGTTCTTC
TRBJ2-2	NA	TRBV19	TRBD1	CASTDRGRTGELFF	TGTGCCAGTACCGACAGGGGACGCACCGGGGAGCTGTTTTTT
TRBJ2-1	NA	TRBV10-2	NA	CASSDSWIHEQFF	TGTGCCAGCAGTGATTCGTGGATCCATGAGCAGTTCTTC
TRBJ2-1	NA	TRBV7-9	TRBD2	CATSFQRRGGNEQFF	TGTGCCACCAGCTTTCAAAGACGCGGGGGGAATGAGCAGTTCTTC
TRBJ2-1	few	TRBV2	NA	CASGDGGTDTQYFCF	TGTGCCAGCGGGGACGGCGGCACTGATACGCAGTATTTTTGCTTC
TRBJ2-1	NA	TRBV19	NA	CASSGIGPSLYEQFF	TGTGCCAGCAGTGGGATAGGGCCCTCTCTCTACGAGCAGTTCTTC
TRBJ2-3	NA	TRBV7-2	NA	CASSLGLYTDTQYF	TGTGCCAGCAGCTTAGGACTTTACACAGATACGCAGTATTTT
TRBJ2-3	NA	TRBV5-1	NA	CASSPAGATADTQYF	TGTGCCAGCAGCCCCGCCGGCGCGACAGCAGATACGCAGTATTTT
TRBJ1-6	NA	TRBV9	TRBD1	CASSLRLDRVYNSPLHF	TGCGCCAGCAGCCTAAGGCTAGACAGGGTCTATAATTCACCCCTCCACTTT
TRBJ2-3	NA	TRBV7-7	NA	CASSMAVNTETFFF	TGTGCCAGCAGCATGGCAGTGAACACTGAAACGTTCTTTTTT
TRBJ2-5	NA	TRBV29-1	TRBD1	CSVEHELDRALQETQYF	TGCAGCGTTGAACACGAGCTGGACAGGGCCCTCCAAGAGACCCAGTACTTC
TRBJ2-3	NA	TRBV2	TRBD2	CASSLKVRGGTDTQYF	TGTGCCAGCAGCTTAAAAGTGCGGGGGGGAACAGATACGCAGTATTTT
TRBJ2-6	NA	TRBV5-4	TRBD1	CASSFPGQGFSSGANVLTF	TGTGCCAGCAGCTTCCCAGGACAGGGTTTTAGCTCTGGGGCCAACGTCCTGACTTTC
TRBJ1-2	NA	TRBV7-3	NA	CASSRPANAVEGYTF	TGTGCCAGCTCAAGACCAGCCAACGCCGTCGAAGGCTACACCTTC